These 7 T cell receptor beta chains came from one sample sequenced in a study of OX40 agonist ivuxolimab in advanced cancers. The library relied on the immunoSEQ multiplex PCR assay. Drawn from immuneACCESS, this table holds only the in-frame rearrangements with V and J called that TCRdb kept. Clones are partly lost; checked studies trace under half to an unresolved V gene and leave the rest unexplained. This sample gives fewer than 50,000 clones in total; approximately 90% of them show up just once. Less than 60% of the sample is held by the ten biggest clonotypes. The specimen comprised CD4+ or CD8+ T cells sorted from blood, sampled in a trial of the OX40 agonist ivuxolimab. The receptors originated from an adult with an advanced solid tumor such as melanoma, head and neck, liver or kidney cancer.

V usage is TRBV27 and J usage is TRBJ1-1, with 10 bases fitting TRBD1. Looked up from germline, CDR1 is MNHEY and CDR2 is SMNVEV (reference sequence). The CDR3 has 16 residues. The junction had 9 bases not matched to a gene; V was cut back by 5 bases and J by 3 bases. CDR3 sequence reads: CASSGRQGASDTEAFF. The CDR3 DNA sequence: TGTGCCAGCAGTGGCCGACAGGGGGCAAGCGACACTGAAGCTTTCTTT.

This chain uses TRBV6-5 with TRBJ2-3; the D gene is possibly TRBD2 (6 bases). CDR3 length: 16 amino acids. Between the trimmed V and J ends, which lost 2 bases and 4 bases, there was a span of 16 bases. CDR1 and CDR2 (germline): MNHEY, SVGAGI. DNA for the CDR3: TGTGCCAGCAGTTACGAGGAGGCTGGGGGGTCAGATACGCAGTATTTT. It translates to CASSYEEAGGSDTQYF.

CDR3 sequence: CASSPGGGIQETQYF. The CDR3 region has the DNA TGTGCCAGCAGCCCCGGGGGCGGTATCCAAGAGACCCAGTACTTC. The rearrangement joins TRBV9 to TRBJ2-5; D is perhaps TRBD1 or TRBD2 (6 bases each). Trimming shortened V by 4 bases and J by 1 base, and 14 bases separated the two germline ends. This CDR3 is built from 15 residues. The germline V gene has CDR1 SGDLS and CDR2 YYNGEE.

This chain links TRBV10-3 with TRBJ2-5; possibly TRBD1 or TRBD2 for D (6 bases each). Trimming removed 5 bases from V and 5 bases from J, with 18 bases in between. This CDR3 has 15 amino acids. CDR1 is ENHRY and CDR2 is SYGVKD in the germline V gene. DNA for the CDR3: TGTGCCATCAGTCCCGAAGGGGGGTTGGGCGAGACCCAGTACTTC. Protein sequence: CAISPEGGLGETQYF.

The V gene is TRBV9, the J gene TRBJ2-7, with D hard to call. Germline CDR1 is SGDLS and CDR2 is YYNGEE. V lost 0 bases and J 2 bases, leaving 9 bases between the germline ends. There are 14 residues in the CDR3. CDR3 loop: CASSVDKATYEQYF. The CDR3 coding sequence is TGTGCCAGCAGCGTAGACAAGGCCACCTACGAGCAGTACTTC.

The rearrangement uses TRBV19 and TRBJ1-4; D is unresolved. Germline V CDR1 and CDR2: LNHDA, SQIVND (reference sequence). The CDR3 covers 15 residues. V was trimmed by 0 bases and J by 0 bases, leaving 5 bases between them. The CDR3 DNA reads as TGTGCCAGTAGTATAGAAGGCGCAACTAATGAAAAACTGTTTTTT. Translated, it gives CASSIEGATNEKLFF.

This chain joins TRBV6-1 and TRBJ2-3, with a possible D match to TRBD1 (6 bases). Trimming took 1 base from V and 0 from J, leaving 14 bases between them. The CDR3 is made up of 17 amino acids. Germline CDR1 MNHNS, CDR2 SASEGT. The CDR3 nucleotides read TGTGCCAGCAGTGAAGATCAGACAGGATGGAGCACAGATACGCAGTATTTT. Residues: CASSEDQTGWSTDTQYF.